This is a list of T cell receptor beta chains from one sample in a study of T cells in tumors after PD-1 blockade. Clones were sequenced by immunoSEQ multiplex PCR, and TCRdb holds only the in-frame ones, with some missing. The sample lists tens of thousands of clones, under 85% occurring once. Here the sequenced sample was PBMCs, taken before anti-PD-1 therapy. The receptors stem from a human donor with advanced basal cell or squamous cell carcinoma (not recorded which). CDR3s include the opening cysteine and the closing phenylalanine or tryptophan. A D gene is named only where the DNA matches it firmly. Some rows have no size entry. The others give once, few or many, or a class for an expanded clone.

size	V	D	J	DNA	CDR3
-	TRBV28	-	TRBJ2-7	TGTGCCAGCACCCTATCAGGCTCTTCCCCCCACGAGCAGTACTTC	CASTLSGSSPHEQYF
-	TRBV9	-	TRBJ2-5	TGTGCCAGCAGCGGTAGGGGATTGGGAGAGACCCAGTACTTC	CASSGRGLGETQYF
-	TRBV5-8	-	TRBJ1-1	TGTGCCAGCAGCTTGAGACAGATTATGGGTGAAGCTTTCTTT	CASSLRQIMGEAFF
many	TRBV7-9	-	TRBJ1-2	TGTGCCAGCAGCTTAGACGTACAGGGCTACACCTTC	CASSLDVQGYTF
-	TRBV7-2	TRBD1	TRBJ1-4	TGTGCCAGCAGCTGGACAGGGGGGGGTGAAAAACTGTTTTTT	CASSWTGGGEKLFF
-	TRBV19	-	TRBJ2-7	TGTGCCAGTAGTATAGATCCAGGGAACTACCGCGAGCAGTACTTC	CASSIDPGNYREQYF
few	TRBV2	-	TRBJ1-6	TGTGCCAGCAGTCCCACGGGGGCTTATTCACCCCTCCACTTT	CASSPTGAYSPLHF
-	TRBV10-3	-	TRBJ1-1	TGTGCCATCAGTACTGGAGAGAACACTGAAGCTTTCTTT	CAISTGENTEAFF
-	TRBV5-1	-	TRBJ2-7	TGCGCCAGCAGCACTGGGACGGGCGAGGGGGAGCAGTACTTC	CASSTGTGEGEQYF
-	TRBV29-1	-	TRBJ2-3	TGCAGCGCCCTTTTGGGGTCGGCAGATACGCAGTATTTT	CSALLGSADTQYF